This T cell receptor beta chain was observed in a study of cytomegalovirus exposure and HLA in healthy donors. Germline V lookup: CDR1 SGHTA, CDR2 FQGNSA. CDR3 length: 16 residues. Trimming at V came to 1 base and at J to 2 bases, leaving 6 bases not matched to a gene. PCR amplification relied on 60 Vbeta primers (plus 13 Jbeta primers). This table comes from immunoSEQ multiplex PCR, and its TCRdb copy is limited to in-frame clones, with some not included. The table includes around 150,000 clones, over 60% detected once. This chain connects TRBV7-2 to TRBJ2-3; 7 nucleotides agree with TRBD2. Material: PBMCs. This TCR was sampled from a woman between 45 and 60 years old in good health and CMV-seronegative. CDR3 coding DNA: TGTGCCAGCAGCTTAGGGATCAGCGGGGCCACAGATACGCAGTATTTT. This codes for CASSLGISGATDTQYF.